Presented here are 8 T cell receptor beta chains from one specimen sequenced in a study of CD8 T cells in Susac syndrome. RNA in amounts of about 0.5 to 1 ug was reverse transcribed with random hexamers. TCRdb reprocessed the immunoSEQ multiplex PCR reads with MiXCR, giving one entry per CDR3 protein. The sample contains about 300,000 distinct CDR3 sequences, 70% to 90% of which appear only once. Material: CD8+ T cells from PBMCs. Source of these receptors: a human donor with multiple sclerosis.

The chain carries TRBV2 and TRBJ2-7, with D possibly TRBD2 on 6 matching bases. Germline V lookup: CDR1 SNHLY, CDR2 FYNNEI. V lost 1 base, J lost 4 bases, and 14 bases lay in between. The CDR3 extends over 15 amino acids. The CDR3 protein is CASSEGGGPPYEQYF. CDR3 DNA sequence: TGTGCCAGCAGTGAAGGGGGAGGCCCTCCATACGAGCAGTACTTC.

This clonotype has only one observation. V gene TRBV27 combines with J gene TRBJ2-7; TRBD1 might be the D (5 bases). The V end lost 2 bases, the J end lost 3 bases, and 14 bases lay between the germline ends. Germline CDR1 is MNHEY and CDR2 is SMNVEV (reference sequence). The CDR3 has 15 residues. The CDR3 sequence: CASSLGRATNYEQYF. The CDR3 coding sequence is TGTGCCAGCAGTTTAGGCAGGGCTACGAACTACGAGCAGTACTTC.

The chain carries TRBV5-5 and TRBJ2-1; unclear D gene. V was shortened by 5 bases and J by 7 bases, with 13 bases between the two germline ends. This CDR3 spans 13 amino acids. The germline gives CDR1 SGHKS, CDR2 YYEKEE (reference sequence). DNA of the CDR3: TGTGCCAGCAGTCACGGACCGTCGAATGAGCAGTTCTTC. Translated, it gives CASSHGPSNEQFF. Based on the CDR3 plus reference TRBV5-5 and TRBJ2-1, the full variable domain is DAGVTQSPTHLIKTRGQQVTLRCSPISGHKSVSWYQQVLGQGPQFIFQYYEKEERGRGNFPDRFSARQFPNYSSELNVNALLLGDSALYLCASSHGPSNEQFFGPGTRLTVL.

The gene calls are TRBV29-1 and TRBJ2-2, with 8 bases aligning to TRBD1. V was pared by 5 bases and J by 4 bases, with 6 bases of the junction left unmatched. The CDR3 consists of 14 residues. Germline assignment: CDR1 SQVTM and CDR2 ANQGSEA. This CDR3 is CSVPGQGGTGELFF. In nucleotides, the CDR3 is TGCAGCGTTCCCGGACAGGGTGGCACCGGGGAGCTGTTTTTT.

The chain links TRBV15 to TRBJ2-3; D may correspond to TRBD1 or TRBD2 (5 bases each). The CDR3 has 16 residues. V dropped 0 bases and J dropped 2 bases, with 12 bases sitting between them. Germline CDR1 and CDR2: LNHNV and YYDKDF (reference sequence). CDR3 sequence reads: CATSREGAGYTDTQYF. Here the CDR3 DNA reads TGTGCCACCAGCAGAGAGGGAGCAGGGTACACAGATACGCAGTATTTT.

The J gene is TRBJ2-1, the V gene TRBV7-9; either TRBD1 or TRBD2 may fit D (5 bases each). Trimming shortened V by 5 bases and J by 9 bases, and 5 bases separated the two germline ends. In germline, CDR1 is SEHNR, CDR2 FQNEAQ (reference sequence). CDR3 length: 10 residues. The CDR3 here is CASSGTEQFF. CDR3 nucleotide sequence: TGTGCCAGCAGCGGGACTGAGCAGTTCTTC.

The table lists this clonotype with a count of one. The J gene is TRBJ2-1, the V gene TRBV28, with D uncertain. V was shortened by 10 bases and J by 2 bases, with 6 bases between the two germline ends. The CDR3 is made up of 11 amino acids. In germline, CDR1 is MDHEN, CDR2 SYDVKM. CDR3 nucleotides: TGTGCCACAGGCACCTACAATGAGCAGTTCTTC. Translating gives CATGTYNEQFF. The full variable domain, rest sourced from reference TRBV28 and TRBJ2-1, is DVKVTQSSRYLVKRTGEKVFLECVQDMDHENMFWYRQDPGLGLRLIYFSYDVKMKEKGDIPEGYSVSREKKERFSLILESASTNQTSMYLCATGTYNEQFFGPGTRLTVL.

CDR3 coding DNA: TGTGCCAGCAGCCCCCAGGGTTATGGCTACACCTTC. It codes for CASSPQGYGYTF. The chain is built from TRBV9 and TRBJ1-2; tentatively, D is TRBD1 (5 bases). The CDR3 spans 12 residues. Germline lookup yields CDR1 SGDLS and CDR2 YYNGEE. V was shortened by 4 bases and J by 5 bases, with 9 bases between the two germline ends.